One and the same sample provided the 23 T cell receptor beta chains below, sequenced in a study of T-cell reconstitution after alpha-beta-depleted transplantation in children. Preparation of the TCRbeta library was carried out with unique molecular identifiers. Each CDR3 protein is one row after TCRdb ran MiXCR on the PCR reads. Of 250,000 or so distinct CDR3 sequences listed, roughly 8.2% are singletons. Material: PBMCs, mostly from graft donor cells, obtained 180 days after TCRalphabeta/CD19-depleted stem cell transplant. The receptors derive from a male patient between 10 and 17 years old who had a stem cell transplant for acute lymphoblastic leukemia, so the T cells may come from the graft donor.

Many counts were recorded for this clonotype. The chain carries TRBV4-1 and TRBJ1-5, with D hard to call. V lost 3 bases, J lost 4 bases, and 16 bases lay in between. Germline V gene lookup returns CDR1 MGHRA and CDR2 YSYEKL. The CDR3 loop spans 16 amino acids. CDR3: CASSHDEWTGNQPQHF. Here the CDR3 DNA reads TGCGCCAGCAGCCATGACGAATGGACGGGGAATCAGCCCCAGCATTTT.

The rearrangement links TRBV19 to TRBJ1-5; D perhaps matches TRBD1 (5 bases). Germline lookup yields CDR1 LNHDA and CDR2 SQIVND (reference sequence). Trimming took off 6 bases at V and 0 bases at J, with 12 bases between the two ends. The CDR3 sequence is 15 residues long. This chain's CDR3 is CASSRDGNSNQPQHF. CDR3 DNA: TGTGCCAGTAGCCGGGACGGAAATAGCAATCAGCCCCAGCATTTT. The entire variable domain, with the rest obtained from reference TRBV19 and TRBJ1-5, is as follows: DGGITQSPKYLFRKEGQNVTLSCEQNLNHDAMYWYRQDPGQGLRLIYYSQIVNDFQKGDIAEGYSVSREKKESFPLTVTSAQKNPTAFYLCASSRDGNSNQPQHFGDGTRLSIL.

As for this clonotype: A much larger clonotype is one base distant, so this may be a read error. The V call is TRBV28, the J call TRBJ2-7, with a weak D call TRBD1 (5 bases). The germline gives CDR1 MDHEN, CDR2 SYDVKM. CDR3 length: 12 amino acids. The germline V and J ends were trimmed by 5 bases and 7 bases, with 12 bases remaining between them. For the CDR3, the DNA is TGTGCCAGCAGTATCAGGACATCTGAGCAGTACTTC. Protein: CASSIRTSEQYF. Using reference TRBV28 and TRBJ2-7 for the parts outside the CDR3, the full variable domain is DVKVTQSSRYLVKRTGEKVFLECVQDMDHENMFWYRQDPGLGLRLIYFSYDVKMKEKGDIPEGYSVSREKKERFSLILESASTNQTSMYLCASSIRTSEQYFGPGTRLTVT.

This clonotype was seen repeatedly, ten times or more. The rearrangement links TRBV20-1 to TRBJ1-4; TRBD1 matches 8 bases. Germline CDR1 DFQATT, CDR2 SNEGSKA (reference sequence). J was trimmed by 3 bases and V by 3 bases; bases with no gene match: 6. This CDR3 region has 15 residues. CDR3 sequence: CSARNDRGSNEKLFF. For the CDR3, the DNA is TGCAGTGCTAGGAATGACAGGGGTTCTAATGAAAAACTGTTTTTT.

In this sample, this clonotype turned up many times. The V and J genes are TRBV19 and TRBJ2-1; 9 nucleotides match TRBD2. This CDR3 is 15 amino acids long. In germline, CDR1 is LNHDA, CDR2 SQIVND (reference sequence). V was pared by 3 bases and J by 6 bases, with 6 bases of the junction left unmatched. The CDR3 bases are TGTGCCAGTAGTATCAACGGAGCGGGAGGCAATGAGCAGTTCTTC. The encoded protein is CASSINGAGGNEQFF.

As concerns this clonotype: A single base separates this from a much larger clone, so it may be a read error. Since the CDR3 does not end with the conserved phenylalanine or tryptophan, this likely comes from a read error. The V and J genes are TRBV12-3 or TRBV12-4 and TRBJ1-6; no definite D call. This CDR3 contains 12 residues. Trimming left V 7 bases short and J 8 bases short, with 9 bases between. The CDR3 loop reads CASTLNHSPLHS. In DNA form, the CDR3 reads TGTGCCAGCACCCTAAACCATTCACCCCTCCACTCT.

The genes are TRBV6-2 or TRBV6-3 and TRBJ1-2; D is ambiguous. The CDR3 runs 12 residues. With 6 bases removed from V and 2 bases from J, the gap between germline ends came to 7 bases. Per the germline V gene, CDR1 is MNHEY and CDR2 is SVGEGT. The DNA of the CDR3 is TGTGCCAGCAGCGACAACAACTATGGCTACACCTTC. Encoded protein: CASSDNNYGYTF.

In this sample, this clonotype turned up many times. This chain uses TRBV23-1 with TRBJ2-6, with D tentatively TRBD2 (5 bases). TRBV23-1 is treated as an ORF (open reading frame) with a function not yet certain. The germline V and J ends were trimmed by 6 bases and 0 bases, with 15 bases remaining between them. The CDR3 spans 17 residues. CDR3 in amino acids: CASRKWTGPSGANVLTF. DNA for the CDR3: TGCGCCAGCAGAAAATGGACTGGTCCCTCTGGGGCCAACGTCCTGACTTTC.

This clonotype was seen many times. V and J are TRBV20-1 and TRBJ2-1; the match to TRBD1 covers 8 bases. The CDR3 contains 14 residues. CDR1 DFQATT and CDR2 SNEGSKA come from the germline V gene (reference sequence). After removal of 3 bases from V and 2 bases from J, the junction contained 3 bases not matched to a gene. DNA of the CDR3: TGCAGTGCTAGGTGGACAGGGCCCTACAATGAGCAGTTCTTC. Its translation: CSARWTGPYNEQFF.

In its sample, this clonotype was seen many times. The rearrangement joins TRBV12-3 or TRBV12-4 to TRBJ1-1; D is uncertain. Trimming shortened V by 8 bases and J by 4 bases, and 8 bases separated the two germline ends. This CDR3 contains 11 residues. In DNA form, the CDR3 reads TGTGCCAGCCTCTGGGGCACTGAAGCTTTCTTT. Protein sequence: CASLWGTEAFF.

This clonotype has a count of ten or more. The chain employs TRBV20-1 and TRBJ2-7; D remains unclear. CDR3 size: 13 residues. V dropped 0 bases and J dropped 4 bases, with 10 bases sitting between them. Germline CDR1 reads DFQATT; CDR2 reads SNEGSKA (reference sequence). The CDR3, as DNA: TGCAGTGCTAGAGATGGAACGGATTACGAGCAGTACTTC. Its translation is CSARDGTDYEQYF.

Ten or more counts support this clonotype. CDR3 region: CASSGTSGANVLTF. The DNA for the CDR3 is TGCGCCAGCAGCGGGACCTCTGGGGCCAACGTCCTGACTTTC. The chain has TRBV5-1 and TRBJ2-6; D tentatively reads TRBD1 or TRBD2 (5 bases each). CDR1 is SGHRS, CDR2 YFSETQ, per germline. The V end was cut by 4 bases, the J end by 0 bases, with 5 bases between. This CDR3 is built from 14 residues. The full variable domain, rest sourced from reference TRBV5-1 and TRBJ2-6, is KAGVTQTPRYLIKTRGQQVTLSCSPISGHRSVSWYQQTPGQGLQFLFEYFSETQRNKGNFPGRFSGRQFSNSRSEMNVSTLELGDSALYLCASSGTSGANVLTFGAGSRLTVL.

This clonotype showed up many times. J is TRBJ1-1 and V is TRBV4-3; D uncertain. Germline CDR1 and CDR2: LGHNA and YSLEER. V gave up 0 bases and J gave up 0 bases, with 5 bases separating them. The CDR3 is 14 amino acids. The CDR3 spells CASSQDNMNTEAFF. CDR3 nucleotides: TGCGCCAGCAGCCAAGACAACATGAACACTGAAGCTTTCTTT.

This clonotype was seen a handful of times. V gene TRBV12-3 or TRBV12-4 combines with J gene TRBJ1-2; a weak D match, TRBD1 (5 bases). V shed 6 bases and J shed 1 base, with 6 bases lying between them. The CDR3 sequence is 12 residues long. The CDR3 here is CASRTDNYGYTF. CDR3 in DNA: TGTGCCAGCAGGACAGATAACTATGGCTACACCTTC.

This clonotype was seen many times. The J gene is TRBJ2-2, the V gene TRBV18, with D unclear. The CDR3 length is 15 residues. Per the germline V gene, CDR1 is KGHSH and CDR2 is LQKENI. Trimming took 2 bases from V and 2 from J, leaving 9 bases between them. CDR3 sequence: CASSPTDSNTGELFF. The DNA of the CDR3 is TGTGCCAGCTCACCAACTGACTCCAACACCGGGGAGCTGTTTTTT.

This clonotype has just a few counts. This sequence joins TRBV7-8 and TRBJ2-7; 7 bases map to TRBD2. After removal of 5 bases from V and 4 bases from J, the junction contained 11 bases not matched to a gene. The length of the CDR3 is 15 residues. Per the germline V gene, CDR1 is SGHVS and CDR2 is FQNEAQ. The CDR3 bases are TGTGCCAGCAGCCTCTCGAGCGGGGAAAGGTACGAGCAGTACTTC. Its translation: CASSLSSGERYEQYF.

This clonotype was counted at least ten times. The rearrangement links TRBV6-1 to TRBJ1-2; unclear D gene. Germline V CDR1 and CDR2: MNHNS, SASEGT. V dropped 5 bases and J dropped 0 bases, with 10 bases sitting between them. This CDR3 is 14 amino acids long. DNA for the CDR3: TGTGCCAGCAGTCCAGCCTGGACTAACTATGGCTACACCTTC. Residues: CASSPAWTNYGYTF.

This clonotype was recorded at least ten times. The J gene is TRBJ2-1, the V gene TRBV9, with 9 bases that match TRBD2. The V and J ends lost 7 bases and 1 base, in that order; junction bases with no gene match: 12. There are 17 residues in the CDR3. Germline CDR1 SGDLS, CDR2 YYNGEE. CDR3 in DNA: TGTGCCAGCGGCGGGGGAACTAGCGGGTCTTCCTACAATGAGCAGTTCTTC. It specifies CASGGGTSGSSYNEQFF.

This clonotype was recorded many times. V is TRBV28 and J is TRBJ1-2; TRBD1 is a possible D gene (5 bases). CDR1 and CDR2 (germline): MDHEN, SYDVKM. Trimming left V 6 bases short and J 2 bases short, with 19 bases between. The CDR3 has 16 residues. CDR3 in DNA: TGTGCCAGCAGCCCCCTCGGGGACGTCTTGAACTATGGCTACACCTTC. Protein sequence: CASSPLGDVLNYGYTF.

This clonotype was observed at least ten times. The chain carries TRBV20-1 and TRBJ2-1; TRBD2 aligns across 9 bases. The CDR3 is made up of 15 amino acids. V gave up 4 bases and J gave up 5 bases; unmatched junction bases: 9. CDR1 and CDR2 from the germline V gene are DFQATT and SNEGSKA (reference sequence). The DNA for the CDR3 is TGCAGTGCTACCCGGACTAGCGCTTTTGACAATGAGCAGTTCTTC. Protein: CSATRTSAFDNEQFF.

This chain connects TRBV29-1 to TRBJ2-3; 8 bases fit TRBD2. This CDR3 has 17 amino acids. The V segment lost 0 bases and the J segment 0 bases; nucleotides outside the gene matches: 8. Looked up from germline, CDR1 is SQVTM and CDR2 is ANQGSEA. The DNA for the CDR3 is TGCAGCGTTGAAGATGTACTAGCGGAGCCTAGCACAGATACGCAGTATTTT. Its translation: CSVEDVLAEPSTDTQYF.

This clonotype came up many times. The V and J genes are TRBV29-1 and TRBJ2-2; TRBD1 or TRBD2 may be the D gene (5 bases each). Germline V CDR1 and CDR2: SQVTM, ANQGSEA. The CDR3 is made up of 12 amino acids. Trimming cost V 7 bases and J 6 bases, with 12 bases left between them. CDR3 in amino acids: CSAFRGAGELFF. The CDR3, as DNA: TGCAGCGCCTTCAGAGGGGCCGGGGAGCTGTTTTTT.

This clonotype was found a few times. The J gene is TRBJ1-1, the V gene TRBV25-1, with D possibly matching TRBD1 (6 bases). The germline gives CDR1 MGHDK, CDR2 SYGVNS. V lost 6 bases, J lost 3 bases, and 14 bases lay in between. The CDR3 sequence is 14 residues long. The CDR3 is CASRPPGAYTEAFF. Here the CDR3 DNA reads TGTGCCAGCAGGCCGCCAGGGGCCTACACTGAAGCTTTCTTT. Supplemented by reference TRBV25-1 and TRBJ1-1, the full variable domain reads EADIYQTPRYLVIGTGKKITLECSQTMGHDKMYWYQQDPGMELHLIHYSYGVNSTEKGDLSSESTVSRIRTEHFPLTLESARPSHTSQYLCASRPPGAYTEAFFGQGTRLTVV.